The 32 T cell receptor beta chains reported below all come from one sample, sequenced in a study of cytomegalovirus exposure and HLA in healthy donors. The PCR made use of 60 Vbeta and 13 Jbeta primers. Clones were read by immunoSEQ multiplex PCR, and TCRdb kept only the in-frame ones, dropping some. Of some 120,000 clones listed, 74% are singletons. Material for sequencing was PBMCs. The receptors shown here come from a woman aged 45-65 years in good health and CMV-seropositive.

The V and J genes are TRBV27 and TRBJ1-1; D gene unclear. Germline V lookup: CDR1 MNHEY, CDR2 SMNVEV (reference sequence). Deletions cut 5 bases from V and 6 bases from J, with 25 bases between. The CDR3 totals 17 residues. The CDR3 DNA sequence: TGTGCCAGCAGTGCGCAGGTTTTCAGCCTCATTACTGCTGAAGCTTTCTTT. Translation gives CASSAQVFSLITAEAFF.

V and J are TRBV4-2 and TRBJ2-2; D is perhaps TRBD2 (5 bases). CDR3 length: 18 amino acids. Trimming left V 0 bases short and J 0 bases short, with 14 bases between. CDR1 is LGHNA, CDR2 YNFKEQ, per germline. The CDR3 loop is CASSQDLPAAANTGELFF. In nucleotides, the CDR3 is TGTGCCAGCAGCCAAGATTTGCCAGCGGCCGCGAACACCGGGGAGCTGTTTTTT.

The chain employs TRBV19 and TRBJ1-2; weak D call: TRBD1 (6 bases). V was shortened by 6 bases and J by 0 bases, with 14 bases between the two germline ends. Germline CDR1 reads LNHDA; CDR2 reads SQIVND (reference sequence). CDR3 size: 15 residues. Here the CDR3 reads CASRTGWVPNYGYTF. The DNA for the CDR3 is TGTGCCAGTAGGACAGGATGGGTTCCTAACTATGGCTACACCTTC.

This clone was observed once. J is TRBJ1-1 and V is TRBV5-1; a possible D gene is TRBD1 (6 bases). Trimming removed 4 bases at V and 1 base at J, with 11 bases between. The germline CDR1 and CDR2 sequences are SGHRS and YFSETQ. The CDR3 is 14 residues long. For the CDR3, the DNA is TGCGCCAGCAGCAGTAGGGGGGGGAACACTGAAGCTTTCTTT. Protein sequence: CASSSRGGNTEAFF.

The chain employs TRBV5-4 and TRBJ2-7; weak D call: TRBD2 (6 bases). The V end was cut by 4 bases, the J end by 2 bases, with 13 bases between. The CDR3 length is 14 residues. Germline V gene lookup returns CDR1 SGHNT and CDR2 YYREEE (reference sequence). DNA of the CDR3: TGTGCCAGCAGCCCCGGGACTGGGACCTACGAGCAGTACTTC. As protein: CASSPGTGTYEQYF.

The chain employs TRBV6-1 and TRBJ2-7; 8 nucleotides agree with TRBD1. V trimming: 2 bases; J trimming: 7 bases; junction bases outside the gene matches: 16. Per germline, CDR1 MNHNS and CDR2 SASEGT. CDR3 length: 17 residues. This CDR3 is CASSEYVGAGGQGEQYF. The CDR3 DNA is TGTGCCAGCAGTGAATACGTGGGCGCAGGGGGCCAGGGGGAGCAGTACTTC.

V gene TRBV5-1 combines with J gene TRBJ2-2; the D gene is possibly TRBD2 (6 bases). Germline assignment: CDR1 SGHRS and CDR2 YFSETQ. Trimming stripped 6 bases from V and 3 bases from J, with 15 bases between. This CDR3 is built from 15 residues. CDR3 loop: CASNSRTTHTGELFF. The CDR3 DNA reads as TGCGCCAGCAACTCCAGGACTACACACACCGGGGAGCTGTTTTTT.

This chain's CDR3 is CASSPGSTGELFF. The DNA for the CDR3 is TGTGCCAGCAGCCCAGGTTCTACCGGGGAGCTGTTTTTT. V and J are TRBV6-1 and TRBJ2-2; D not resolved. The CDR3 is 13 residues long. CDR1 and CDR2 (germline): MNHNS, SASEGT. Trimming left V 6 bases short and J 5 bases short, with 10 bases between.

The chain employs TRBV5-1 and TRBJ2-2, with 10 bases aligning to TRBD1. Unmatched junction bases numbered 0, after V lost 0 bases and J lost 4 bases. The CDR3 extends over 15 amino acids. CDR1 and CDR2 from the germline V gene are SGHRS and YFSETQ. Here the CDR3 DNA reads TGCGCCAGCAGCTTGGGGACAGGGGGCACCGGGGAGCTGTTTTTT. It encodes CASSLGTGGTGELFF.

There are a few counts of this clone. This chain uses TRBV6-1 with TRBJ2-2, with D unresolved. CDR1 is MNHNS and CDR2 is SASEGT in the germline V gene. CDR3 length: 14 amino acids. Trimming removed 5 bases from V and 5 bases from J, with 12 bases in between. The CDR3 DNA reads TGTGCCAGCAGTCGTCTACAGACAACCGGGGAGCTGTTTTTT. Translating it yields CASSRLQTTGELFF.

This chain uses TRBV6-6 with TRBJ1-1; D not certain. This CDR3 has 15 amino acids. The V end lost 5 bases, the J end lost 1 base, and 14 bases lay between the germline ends. The germline V gene has CDR1 MNHNY and CDR2 SVGAGI (reference sequence). As DNA, the CDR3 is TGTGCCAGCAGTCAAGGACGGGGAAAGAACACTGAAGCTTTCTTT. Its translation: CASSQGRGKNTEAFF.

The chain has TRBV10-3 and TRBJ2-5, with TRBD2 identical over 7 bases. The CDR3 runs to 13 residues. The V gene's germline CDR1 is ENHRY and CDR2 SYGVKD. With V trimmed by 5 bases and J by 5 bases, 5 bases remained unmatched. Written as DNA, the CDR3 is TGTGCCATCAGTCGACTAGCAACGGAGACCCAGTACTTC. Residues: CAISRLATETQYF.

The chain uses TRBV7-9 and TRBJ2-5; 7 bases are shared with TRBD2. The CDR3 is 13 amino acids. Trimming at V came to 8 bases and at J to 4 bases, leaving 7 bases not matched to a gene. Germline V gene data show CDR1 as SEHNR and CDR2 as FQNEAQ (reference sequence). The CDR3, as DNA: TGTGCCAGCCGACGGGAGGCAGTAGAGACCCAGTACTTC. Amino acid sequence: CASRREAVETQYF.

This chain connects TRBV4-1 to TRBJ1-3, with a tentative D call TRBD1 (5 bases). The germline V gene encodes CDR1 MGHRA and CDR2 YSYEKL. The CDR3 loop spans 15 amino acids. V was cut by 1 base and J by 4 bases, with 11 bases left in between. CDR3 nucleotides: TGCGCCAGCAGCCAAGGGGGGGGTCGAGGAAACACCATATATTTT. This encodes CASSQGGGRGNTIYF.

CDR3 residues: CASRGDRGGYGYTF. The CDR3 bases are TGTGCCAGTAGGGGCGACAGGGGAGGATATGGCTACACCTTC. The V gene is TRBV19, the J gene TRBJ1-2, with TRBD1 matching 8 bases. This CDR3 is 14 amino acids long. The V and J ends lost 6 bases and 5 bases, in that order; junction bases with no gene match: 8. The V gene's germline CDR1 is LNHDA and CDR2 SQIVND (reference sequence).

This chain joins TRBV7-9 and TRBJ2-5; D gene unclear. The CDR3 sequence is 14 residues long. Germline V gene data show CDR1 as SEHNR and CDR2 as FQNEAQ (reference sequence). V was shortened by 1 base and J by 5 bases, with 11 bases between the two germline ends. DNA for the CDR3: TGTGCCAGCAGCTTAGGATTATCGCAGGAGACCCAGTACTTC. This encodes CASSLGLSQETQYF.

The gene calls are TRBV6-1 and TRBJ2-3, with D perhaps TRBD2 (5 bases). Germline CDR1 is MNHNS and CDR2 is SASEGT. The CDR3 runs to 14 residues. Trimming shortened V by 3 bases and J by 2 bases, and 9 bases separated the two germline ends. The CDR3: CASSEAGNTDTQYF. As DNA, the CDR3 is TGTGCCAGCAGTGAGGCGGGTAACACAGATACGCAGTATTTT.

The J gene is TRBJ1-3, the V gene TRBV5-6; D is unresolved. Germline CDR1 is SGHDT and CDR2 is YYEEEE. The V and J ends lost 3 bases and 4 bases respectively, with 5 bases between them. CDR3 size: 12 residues. The CDR3 coding sequence is TGTGCCAGCAGCTATATAGGAAACACCATATATTTT. This gives the protein CASSYIGNTIYF.

V is TRBV12-5 and J is TRBJ2-7; TRBD1 agrees at 7 bases. CDR1 is LGHNT and CDR2 is FRNRAP in the germline V gene. With V trimmed by 1 base and J by 8 bases, 2 bases remained unmatched. CDR3 size: 12 residues. This chain's CDR3 is CASGLEGAKQYF. The CDR3 DNA reads as TGTGCTAGTGGTTTGGAGGGGGCTAAGCAGTACTTC.

The gene calls are TRBV13 and TRBJ2-7; 9 bases match TRBD2. Trimming at V came to 8 bases and at J to 2 bases, leaving 7 bases not matched to a gene. The CDR3 extends over 14 amino acids. Germline loops: CDR1 PRHDT, CDR2 FYEKMQ (reference sequence). The CDR3 region is CASEASGVPYEQYF. As DNA, the CDR3 is TGTGCCAGCGAGGCTAGCGGGGTACCCTACGAGCAGTACTTC.

The J gene is TRBJ2-7, the V gene TRBV5-1; possible D gene TRBD1, 6 bases. The V gene's germline CDR1 is SGHRS and CDR2 YFSETQ. Trimming cost V 1 base and J 6 bases, with 14 bases left between them. The CDR3 runs to 14 residues. CDR3 region: CASSLPQGGVEQYF. The CDR3 DNA is TGCGCCAGCAGCTTGCCACAGGGTGGGGTCGAGCAGTACTTC.

The gene calls are TRBV7-2 and TRBJ2-3, with 7 bases that match TRBD2. Germline CDR1 is SGHTA and CDR2 is FQGNSA. V was clipped by 1 base and J by 9 bases; unmatched bases: 4. The CDR3 has 13 amino acids. CDR3 nucleotide sequence: TGTGCCAGCAGCTTAGGGCAAGCGGGGACGCAGTATTTT. Its translation is CASSLGQAGTQYF.

The chain links TRBV5-4 to TRBJ2-3; D is unclear. Trimming left V 4 bases short and J 0 bases short, with 12 bases between. CDR1 SGHNT and CDR2 YYREEE come from the germline V gene (reference sequence). The length of the CDR3 is 15 residues. The CDR3 region has the DNA TGTGCCAGCAGCCGCGGTGGAACTAGCACAGATACGCAGTATTTT. Its protein product is CASSRGGTSTDTQYF.

For the CDR3, the DNA is TGCGCCAGCAGCCAAGTTCAGGGGGACTATGGCTACACCTTC. Protein product: CASSQVQGDYGYTF. The rearrangement joins TRBV4-3 to TRBJ1-2; 7 bases are shared with TRBD1. Trimming removed 1 base from V and 3 bases from J; junction bases left unmatched: 2. In germline, CDR1 is LGHNA, CDR2 YSLEER. The CDR3 is made up of 14 amino acids.

This sequence joins TRBV14 and TRBJ2-5, with D possibly being TRBD2 (5 bases). CDR1 SGHDN and CDR2 FVKESK come from the germline V gene. This CDR3 spans 15 amino acids. V dropped 6 bases and J dropped 7 bases, with 21 bases sitting between them. The CDR3, as DNA: TGTGCCAGCAGGCCGGGTGGGGAGCGAGACGGGACCCAGTACTTC. Residues: CASRPGGERDGTQYF.

The V call is TRBV27, the J call TRBJ2-1, with 11 bases fitting TRBD2. CDR3 length: 14 residues. J lost 6 bases, V lost 6 bases, and 4 bases had no gene match. Germline loops: CDR1 MNHEY, CDR2 SMNVEV (reference sequence). This chain's CDR3 is CASRTSGSFNEQFF. CDR3 sequence (DNA): TGTGCCAGCAGAACTAGCGGGAGCTTCAATGAGCAGTTCTTC.

This clone was recorded only once. The chain employs TRBV4-1 and TRBJ2-1; 11 positions match TRBD1. The germline gives CDR1 MGHRA, CDR2 YSYEKL. This CDR3 comprises 15 residues. The V gene end was trimmed by 4 bases and the J gene end by 6 bases; junction bases not matched to a gene: 5. The CDR3 DNA reads TGCGCCAGCAGCCTAGCTGGGACAGGGGGCAATGAGCAGTTCTTC. Translation gives CASSLAGTGGNEQFF.

J is TRBJ2-5 and V is TRBV6-5; 9 bases match TRBD2. The CDR3 is made up of 14 amino acids. The junction had 4 bases not matched to a gene; V was cut back by 6 bases and J by 2 bases. The germline V gene has CDR1 MNHEY and CDR2 SVGAGI. The chain's CDR3 is CASRPGLAQETQYF. CDR3 coding DNA: TGTGCCAGCAGGCCGGGACTAGCACAAGAGACCCAGTACTTC.

The gene calls are TRBV18 and TRBJ2-5, with TRBD1 matching 7 bases. CDR3 length: 16 amino acids. Germline assignment: CDR1 KGHSH and CDR2 LQKENI. V dropped 2 bases and J dropped 5; count of bases not matched to a gene: 11. The CDR3 sequence is CASSPGTGAKGETQYF. CDR3 nucleotide sequence: TGTGCCAGCTCACCAGGAACAGGGGCCAAGGGGGAGACCCAGTACTTC.

V usage is TRBV10-3 and J usage is TRBJ2-1; TRBD1 is a possible D gene (5 bases). Trimming shortened V by 6 bases and J by 6 bases, and 15 bases separated the two germline ends. The CDR3 totals 14 residues. CDR1 ENHRY and CDR2 SYGVKD come from the germline V gene. The CDR3 loop reads CAIRDPDILNEQFF. Here the CDR3 DNA reads TGTGCCATCAGGGACCCGGACATCCTCAATGAGCAGTTCTTC.

The chain links TRBV4-2 to TRBJ2-3; possible D gene TRBD2, 7 bases. The CDR3 is made up of 15 amino acids. Trimming left V 4 bases short and J 4 bases short, with 15 bases between. CDR1 is LGHNA and CDR2 is YNFKEQ in the germline V gene. The CDR3 is CASSLEGGLADTQYF. In DNA, the CDR3 is TGTGCCAGCAGCCTTGAGGGGGGGTTGGCAGATACGCAGTATTTT.

The rearrangement links TRBV10-3 to TRBJ2-5; no definite D call. Trimming pared 6 bases from V and 5 bases from J, leaving 16 bases between. CDR1 is ENHRY, CDR2 SYGVKD, per germline. The CDR3 runs 14 residues. The CDR3 DNA sequence: TGTGCCATCAGCACCGACGGAGTCCGGGAGACCCAGTACTTC. Encoded protein: CAISTDGVRETQYF.